This TCR beta chain was recorded in a study of blood T cell repertoires in COVID-19. Study-wide background: There were acute and convalescent COVID-19 samples, and they came from the United States, Italy and Spain.

This clone has just a few counts. The repertoire was sequenced with immunoSEQ multiplex PCR; TCRdb's copy has only in-frame clones and lacks some. The repertoire holds around 200,000 clones, with just under 90% as singletons. The CDR3 extends over 13 amino acids. The V end lost 7 bases, the J end lost 3 bases, and 9 bases lay between the germline ends. Germline V gives CDR1 SNHLY, CDR2 FYNNEI. This sequence was found in a man in his sixties who had recovered from COVID-19. The chain joins TRBV2 to TRBJ2-2; weak D call: TRBD1 (5 bases). The sequenced sample consisted of peripheral blood. CDR3 sequence: CASTPGYTGELFF. CDR3 DNA: TGTGCCAGCACCCCAGGGTACACCGGGGAGCTGTTTTTT. Full variable domain (outside the CDR3, taken from reference TRBV2 and TRBJ2-2): EPEVTQTPSHQVTQMGQEVILRCVPISNHLYFYWYRQILGQKVEFLVSFYNNEISEKSEIFDDQFSVERPDGSNFTLKIRSTKLEDSAMYFCASTPGYTGELFFGEGSRLTVL.